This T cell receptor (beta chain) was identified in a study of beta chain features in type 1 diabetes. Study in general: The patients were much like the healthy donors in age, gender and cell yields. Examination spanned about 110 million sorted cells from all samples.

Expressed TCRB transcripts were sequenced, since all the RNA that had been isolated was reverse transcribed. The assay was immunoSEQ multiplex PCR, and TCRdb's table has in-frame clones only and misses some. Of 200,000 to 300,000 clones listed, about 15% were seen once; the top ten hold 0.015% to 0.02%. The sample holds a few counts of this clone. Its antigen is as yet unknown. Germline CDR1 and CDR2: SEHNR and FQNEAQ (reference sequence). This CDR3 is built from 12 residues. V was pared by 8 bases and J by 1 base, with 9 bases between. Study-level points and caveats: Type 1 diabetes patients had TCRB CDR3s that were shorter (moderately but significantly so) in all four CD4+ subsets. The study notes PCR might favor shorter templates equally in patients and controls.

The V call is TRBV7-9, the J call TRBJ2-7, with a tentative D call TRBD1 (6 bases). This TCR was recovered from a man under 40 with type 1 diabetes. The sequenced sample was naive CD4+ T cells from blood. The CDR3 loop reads CASGTQSYEQYF. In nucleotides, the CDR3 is TGTGCCAGCGGGACACAGTCCTACGAGCAGTACTTC.